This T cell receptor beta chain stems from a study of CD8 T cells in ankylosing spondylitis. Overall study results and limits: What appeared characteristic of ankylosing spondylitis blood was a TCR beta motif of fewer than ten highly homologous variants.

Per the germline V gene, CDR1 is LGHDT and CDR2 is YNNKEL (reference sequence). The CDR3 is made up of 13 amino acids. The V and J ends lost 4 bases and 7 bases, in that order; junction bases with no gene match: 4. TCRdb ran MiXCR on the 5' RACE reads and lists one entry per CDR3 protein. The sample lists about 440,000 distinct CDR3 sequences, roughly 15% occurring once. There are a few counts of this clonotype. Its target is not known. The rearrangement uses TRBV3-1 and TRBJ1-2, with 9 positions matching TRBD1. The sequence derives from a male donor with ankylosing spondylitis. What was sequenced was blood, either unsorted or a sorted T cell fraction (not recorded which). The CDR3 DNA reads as TGTGCCAGCAGCCCACGGACAGGGGTTGGCTACACCTTC. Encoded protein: CASSPRTGVGYTF.